This TCR beta chain was profiled in a study of T cell responses to AZD1222 COVID-19 vaccine. Produced via immunoSEQ multiplex PCR; TCRdb's table is partial and in-frame only. The sample shows some 150,000 clones, roughly nine tenths of them seen only once. Study results and caveats: Spike-specific TCR depth and breadth grew after two AZD1222 doses. Donors were largely white British and mainly female; clonal diversity was possibly underestimated.

In its sample, this clone was seen once. The target antigen is unknown. Germline-derived CDR1 and CDR2 are MNHEY and SMNVEV (reference sequence). The CDR3 extends over 12 amino acids. V was shortened by 7 bases and J by 5 bases, with 9 bases between the two germline ends. The rearrangement uses TRBV27 and TRBJ2-1; unclear D gene. The clonotype was recovered from an adult in good health. Sample: peripheral blood, taken on day 0 of AZD1222 vaccination. CDR3 sequence reads: CASTDPNNEQFF. For the CDR3, the DNA is TGTGCCAGCACTGACCCTAACAATGAGCAGTTCTTC.